This is a list of T cell receptor beta chains from one sample in a study of T cells in Graves' hyperthyroidism and ophthalmopathy. MiXCR, applied by TCRdb to the multiplex PCR reads, yields one record per CDR3 protein. The profile covers hundreds of thousands of distinct CDR3 sequences, with roughly 32% appearing a single time and around a third taken by the ten largest. The material sequenced was blood. The receptors come from a woman aged 40 to 50 with Graves' hyperthyroidism. Each CDR3 is given with its conserved first and last residue. The D gene is left open where the match is weak. Size is omitted from some rows. Given values are once, few, many or a class for expanded clones.

clone_size: NA; d_call: NA; v_call: TRBV28; j_call: TRBJ1-1; cdr3_aa: CASSLGKMGPEAFF; cdr3_nt: TGTGCCAGCAGTTTGGGGAAAATGGGGCCTGAAGCTTTCTTT
clone_size: many; d_call: NA; v_call: TRBV2; j_call: TRBJ1-1; cdr3_aa: CASGFGTPNTEAFF; cdr3_nt: TGTGCCAGCGGATTCGGCACCCCGAACACTGAAGCTTTCTTT
clone_size: many; d_call: NA; v_call: TRBV5-1; j_call: TRBJ1-1; cdr3_aa: CASSLEGPNTEAFF; cdr3_nt: TGCGCCAGCAGCTTGGAGGGCCCGAACACTGAAGCTTTCTTT
clone_size: many; d_call: NA; v_call: TRBV11-2; j_call: TRBJ2-5; cdr3_aa: CASSFPVEGGTQYF; cdr3_nt: TGTGCCAGCAGCTTTCCGGTGGAGGGTGGGACCCAGTACTTC
clone_size: NA; d_call: TRBD2; v_call: TRBV19; j_call: TRBJ2-2; cdr3_aa: CASSPLAGVGTGELFF; cdr3_nt: TGTGCCAGTAGCCCCTTAGCGGGGGTGGGCACCGGGGAGCTGTTTTTT
clone_size: NA; d_call: NA; v_call: TRBV18; j_call: TRBJ2-5; cdr3_aa: CASSLGLLYQETQYF; cdr3_nt: TGTGCCAGCTCACTGGGACTTCTGTACCAAGAGACCCAGTACTTC
clone_size: NA; d_call: NA; v_call: TRBV7-2; j_call: TRBJ2-1; cdr3_aa: CASSPPGRSAEQFF; cdr3_nt: TGTGCCAGCAGCCCTCCGGGCAGGTCGGCGGAGCAGTTCTTC
clone_size: many; d_call: NA; v_call: TRBV25-1; j_call: TRBJ1-3; cdr3_aa: CASSDRGSAGNTIYF; cdr3_nt: TGTGCCAGCAGTGACAGGGGAAGTGCTGGAAACACCATATATTTT
clone_size: NA; d_call: NA; v_call: TRBV5-1; j_call: TRBJ2-6; cdr3_aa: CASSPDGSGANVLTF; cdr3_nt: TGCGCCAGCAGCCCCGATGGCTCTGGGGCCAACGTCCTGACTTTC
clone_size: NA; d_call: NA; v_call: TRBV7-9; j_call: TRBJ1-2; cdr3_aa: CASSFAGTRGYGGYTF; cdr3_nt: TGTGCCAGCAGTTTTGCAGGGACGAGGGGCTACGGTGGCTACACCTTC
clone_size: NA; d_call: TRBD1; v_call: TRBV10-3; j_call: TRBJ2-1; cdr3_aa: CAASDRGNEQFF; cdr3_nt: TGTGCCGCCTCGGACAGGGGAAATGAGCAGTTCTTC
clone_size: few; d_call: NA; v_call: TRBV7-9; j_call: TRBJ2-5; cdr3_aa: CAGSSGSGGARQETQYF; cdr3_nt: TGTGCCGGCAGCTCTGGAAGTGGAGGGGCGAGACAAGAGACCCAGTACTTC
clone_size: many; d_call: NA; v_call: TRBV10-3; j_call: TRBJ1-1; cdr3_aa: CAISELQGRTEAFF; cdr3_nt: TGTGCCATCAGTGAGCTTCAGGGGCGGACTGAAGCTTTCTTT
clone_size: few; d_call: TRBD1; v_call: TRBV11-2; j_call: TRBJ1-2; cdr3_aa: CASSLDRGYGGYTF; cdr3_nt: TGTGCCAGCAGCCTTGACAGGGGCTACGGTGGCTACACCTTC
clone_size: NA; d_call: NA; v_call: TRBV12-3/TRBV12-4; j_call: TRBJ1-1; cdr3_aa: CASTPGLREGGEAFF; cdr3_nt: TGTGCCAGCACTCCGGGGTTGAGGGAGGGGGGTGAAGCTTTCTTT
clone_size: NA; d_call: NA; v_call: TRBV28; j_call: TRBJ2-7; cdr3_aa: CASSRLNRATYEQYF; cdr3_nt: TGTGCCAGCAGCCGACTAAACAGGGCCACCTACGAGCAGTACTTC
clone_size: many; d_call: NA; v_call: TRBV10-3; j_call: TRBJ2-5; cdr3_aa: CAISRGAGDQETQYF; cdr3_nt: TGTGCCATCAGCAGAGGGGCCGGTGACCAAGAGACCCAGTACTTC
clone_size: few; d_call: NA; v_call: TRBV10-3; j_call: TRBJ2-6; cdr3_aa: CAILGASSGANVLTF; cdr3_nt: TGTGCCATCCTGGGCGCCTCTTCTGGGGCCAACGTCCTGACTTTC
clone_size: NA; d_call: TRBD1; v_call: TRBV7-2; j_call: TRBJ1-3; cdr3_aa: CASSSLRDRELYANTIYF; cdr3_nt: TGTGCCAGCAGCTCACTCCGGGACAGGGAACTTTATGCAAACACCATATATTTT
clone_size: many; d_call: NA; v_call: TRBV15; j_call: TRBJ2-2; cdr3_aa: CATSRTGTGELFF; cdr3_nt: TGTGCCACCAGCAGGACAGGAACCGGGGAGCTGTTTTTT
clone_size: few; d_call: NA; v_call: TRBV24-1; j_call: TRBJ2-5; cdr3_aa: CATSASSVKETQYF; cdr3_nt: TGTGCCACCAGTGCGTCTAGCGTAAAAGAGACCCAGTACTTC
clone_size: many; d_call: NA; v_call: TRBV7-2; j_call: TRBJ1-6; cdr3_aa: CASSLEKPTSYNSPLHF; cdr3_nt: TGTGCCAGCAGCCTGGAGAAGCCCACCTCCTATAATTCACCCCTCCACTTT
clone_size: NA; d_call: TRBD1; v_call: TRBV6-5; j_call: TRBJ2-2; cdr3_aa: CASSRQGANPGELFF; cdr3_nt: TGTGCCAGCAGCCGACAGGGGGCGAATCCCGGGGAGCTGTTTTTT
clone_size: NA; d_call: NA; v_call: TRBV29-1; j_call: TRBJ2-3; cdr3_aa: CSVDSYRAGTDTQYF; cdr3_nt: TGCAGCGTTGATTCGTACAGGGCGGGTACAGATACGCAGTATTTT
clone_size: NA; d_call: NA; v_call: TRBV25-1; j_call: TRBJ2-2; cdr3_aa: CASGPQVGELFF; cdr3_nt: TGTGCCAGCGGCCCTCAGGTCGGGGAGCTGTTTTTT
clone_size: NA; d_call: NA; v_call: TRBV25-1; j_call: TRBJ1-6; cdr3_aa: CARLPGRGSPLHF; cdr3_nt: TGTGCTAGACTTCCGGGTCGAGGATCACCCCTCCACTTT
clone_size: NA; d_call: NA; v_call: TRBV15; j_call: TRBJ2-7; cdr3_aa: CATSRPFGLAGRGEQYF; cdr3_nt: TGTGCCACCAGCAGACCCTTTGGCCTCGCGGGAAGGGGCGAGCAGTACTTC
clone_size: NA; d_call: NA; v_call: TRBV29-1; j_call: TRBJ1-1; cdr3_aa: CSEPGEPEAFF; cdr3_nt: TGCAGCGAACCAGGGGAGCCTGAAGCTTTCTTT
clone_size: NA; d_call: TRBD1; v_call: TRBV15; j_call: TRBJ2-7; cdr3_aa: CATSKTGGYEQYF; cdr3_nt: TGTGCCACCAGCAAAACAGGGGGCTACGAGCAGTACTTC
clone_size: NA; d_call: TRBD1; v_call: TRBV2; j_call: TRBJ1-6; cdr3_aa: CASSYSKDLGRGNSPLHF; cdr3_nt: TGTGCCAGCAGTTACTCGAAAGATCTGGGCAGGGGGAATTCACCCCTCCACTTT
clone_size: NA; d_call: NA; v_call: TRBV29-1; j_call: TRBJ1-5; cdr3_aa: CSVGTSGRVSETQHF; cdr3_nt: TGCAGCGTTGGAACTAGCGGGAGGGTCTCGGAGACCCAGCATTTT
clone_size: NA; d_call: TRBD1; v_call: TRBV9; j_call: TRBJ1-1; cdr3_aa: CASSARQGWAEAFF; cdr3_nt: TGTGCCAGCAGCGCGCGACAGGGGTGGGCTGAAGCTTTCTTT
clone_size: many; d_call: TRBD1; v_call: TRBV25-1; j_call: TRBJ1-6; cdr3_aa: CASSDGTVTSSYNSPLHF; cdr3_nt: TGTGCCAGCAGTGACGGGACAGTTACCAGCTCCTATAATTCACCCCTCCACTTT
clone_size: few; d_call: NA; v_call: TRBV12-3/TRBV12-4; j_call: TRBJ1-1; cdr3_aa: CASSLITDTEAFF; cdr3_nt: TGTGCCAGCAGTCTAATCACTGACACTGAAGCTTTCTTT
clone_size: many; d_call: NA; v_call: TRBV29-1; j_call: TRBJ1-3; cdr3_aa: CSVEFPGTGNTIYF; cdr3_nt: TGCAGCGTTGAATTTCCCGGAACTGGAAACACCATATATTTT
clone_size: few; d_call: NA; v_call: TRBV6-5; j_call: TRBJ1-6; cdr3_aa: CASSSHSVGSNSPLHF; cdr3_nt: TGTGCCAGCAGTTCCCATTCGGTAGGGTCTAATTCACCCCTCCACTTT
clone_size: NA; d_call: NA; v_call: TRBV6-5; j_call: TRBJ2-7; cdr3_aa: CVSSDDNYEQYF; cdr3_nt: TGTGTCAGCAGTGACGACAACTACGAGCAGTACTTC
clone_size: NA; d_call: TRBD1; v_call: TRBV7-3; j_call: TRBJ2-1; cdr3_aa: CASSLGQTTNNEQFF; cdr3_nt: TGTGCCAGCAGCTTGGGACAGACTACAAACAATGAGCAGTTCTTC
clone_size: NA; d_call: NA; v_call: TRBV19; j_call: TRBJ1-1; cdr3_aa: CASSIGGMGRKNTEAFF; cdr3_nt: TGTGCCAGTAGTATTGGGGGGATGGGACGTAAGAACACTGAAGCTTTCTTT
clone_size: NA; d_call: NA; v_call: TRBV6-6; j_call: TRBJ1-5; cdr3_aa: CASSYDGDQPQHF; cdr3_nt: TGTGCCAGCAGTTATGACGGCGATCAGCCCCAGCATTTT
clone_size: few; d_call: NA; v_call: TRBV7-3; j_call: TRBJ1-3; cdr3_aa: CASSSVAGNTIYF; cdr3_nt: TGTGCCAGCAGTTCGGTGGCGGGAAACACCATATATTTT
clone_size: NA; d_call: TRBD1; v_call: TRBV10-3; j_call: TRBJ1-5; cdr3_aa: CAISAHGTDNQPQHF; cdr3_nt: TGTGCCATCAGTGCCCATGGGACAGATAATCAGCCCCAGCATTTT
clone_size: NA; d_call: NA; v_call: TRBV7-8; j_call: TRBJ2-5; cdr3_aa: CASSSGFDGYGSQYF; cdr3_nt: TGTGCCAGCAGTTCTGGGTTCGATGGCTACGGGTCCCAGTACTTC
clone_size: NA; d_call: TRBD1; v_call: TRBV2; j_call: TRBJ2-7; cdr3_aa: CASRLSTGTGRPYEQYF; cdr3_nt: TGTGCCAGCAGATTAAGTACCGGGACAGGGAGACCCTACGAGCAGTACTTC
clone_size: NA; d_call: TRBD1; v_call: TRBV20-1; j_call: TRBJ2-1; cdr3_aa: CSASGQGATTSGYNEQFF; cdr3_nt: TGCAGTGCTTCTGGACAGGGGGCTACGACTAGCGGCTACAATGAGCAGTTCTTC
clone_size: NA; d_call: NA; v_call: TRBV4-3; j_call: TRBJ1-5; cdr3_aa: CASSQDEGSNQPQHF; cdr3_nt: TGCGCCAGCAGCCAAGATGAGGGTAGCAATCAGCCCCAGCATTTT
clone_size: NA; d_call: NA; v_call: TRBV30; j_call: TRBJ2-6; cdr3_aa: CAWSPTAGWANVLTF; cdr3_nt: TGTGCCTGGAGTCCAACGGCCGGGTGGGCCAACGTCCTGACTTTC
clone_size: NA; d_call: NA; v_call: TRBV12-3/TRBV12-4; j_call: TRBJ1-2; cdr3_aa: CASSLGAVRGPWYGYTF; cdr3_nt: TGTGCCAGCTCTTTAGGGGCGGTCAGGGGCCCTTGGTATGGCTACACCTTC
clone_size: NA; d_call: TRBD2; v_call: TRBV9; j_call: TRBJ2-5; cdr3_aa: CASSVEGTSGSETQYF; cdr3_nt: TGTGCCAGCAGCGTAGAGGGGACTAGCGGGTCCGAGACCCAGTACTTC
clone_size: many; d_call: TRBD1; v_call: TRBV2; j_call: TRBJ1-1; cdr3_aa: CASSAPGQEDTEAFF; cdr3_nt: TGTGCCAGCAGTGCTCCGGGACAGGAGGACACTGAAGCTTTCTTT
clone_size: NA; d_call: NA; v_call: TRBV6-5; j_call: TRBJ1-1; cdr3_aa: CASSEFMGGTEAFF; cdr3_nt: TGTGCCAGCAGTGAATTTATGGGTGGCACTGAAGCTTTCTTT
clone_size: NA; d_call: NA; v_call: TRBV20-1; j_call: TRBJ1-3; cdr3_aa: CSAPPQGGAGYTIYF; cdr3_nt: TGCAGTGCTCCCCCCCAGGGCGGCGCGGGCTACACCATATATTTT
clone_size: few; d_call: TRBD2; v_call: TRBV4-1; j_call: TRBJ2-7; cdr3_aa: CASSQDPAGDEQYF; cdr3_nt: TGCGCCAGCAGCCAAGATCCGGCGGGGGACGAGCAGTACTTC
clone_size: NA; d_call: TRBD2; v_call: TRBV20-1; j_call: TRBJ2-7; cdr3_aa: CSARDTSGRGPSYEQYF; cdr3_nt: TGCAGTGCTAGAGACACTAGCGGGAGAGGTCCATCCTACGAGCAGTACTTC
clone_size: many; d_call: NA; v_call: TRBV7-9; j_call: TRBJ2-6; cdr3_aa: CASSSAGSGANVLTF; cdr3_nt: TGTGCCAGCAGCTCCGCAGGGTCTGGGGCCAACGTCCTGACTTTC
clone_size: few; d_call: TRBD1; v_call: TRBV18; j_call: TRBJ1-4; cdr3_aa: CASSPDRVVEKLFF; cdr3_nt: TGTGCCAGCTCACCGGACAGGGTGGTAGAAAAACTGTTTTTT
clone_size: many; d_call: NA; v_call: TRBV2; j_call: TRBJ1-1; cdr3_aa: CASTMNTEAFF; cdr3_nt: TGTGCCAGCACCATGAACACTGAAGCTTTCTTT
clone_size: few; d_call: TRBD1; v_call: TRBV5-1; j_call: TRBJ1-1; cdr3_aa: CASSSSPGQGMESLEAFF; cdr3_nt: TGCGCCAGCAGCTCGTCCCCGGGACAGGGGATGGAGTCCCTTGAAGCTTTCTTT
clone_size: many; d_call: TRBD2; v_call: TRBV7-8; j_call: TRBJ2-5; cdr3_aa: CASSSGLQETQYF; cdr3_nt: TGTGCCAGCAGCTCGGGACTACAAGAGACCCAGTACTTC